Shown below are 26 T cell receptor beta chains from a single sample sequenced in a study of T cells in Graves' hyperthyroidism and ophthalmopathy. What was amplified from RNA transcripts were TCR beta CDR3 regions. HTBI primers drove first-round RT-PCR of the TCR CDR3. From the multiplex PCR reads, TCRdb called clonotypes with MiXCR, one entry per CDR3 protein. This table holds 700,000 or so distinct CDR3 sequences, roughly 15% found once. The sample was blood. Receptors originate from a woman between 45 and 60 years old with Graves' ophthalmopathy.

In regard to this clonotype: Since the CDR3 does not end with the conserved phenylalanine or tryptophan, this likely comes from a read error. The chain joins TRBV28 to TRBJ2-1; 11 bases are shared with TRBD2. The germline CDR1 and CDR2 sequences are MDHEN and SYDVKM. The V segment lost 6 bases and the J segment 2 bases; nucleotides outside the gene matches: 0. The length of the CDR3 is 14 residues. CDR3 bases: TGTGCCAGCAGACTAGCGGGAGCCTACAATGAGCAGTTCTCC. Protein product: CASRLAGAYNEQFS.

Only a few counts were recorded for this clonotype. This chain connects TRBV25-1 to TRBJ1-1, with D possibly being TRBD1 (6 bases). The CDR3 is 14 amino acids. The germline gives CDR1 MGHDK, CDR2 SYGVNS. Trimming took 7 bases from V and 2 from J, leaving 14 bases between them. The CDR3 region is CASTLGGGNTEAFF. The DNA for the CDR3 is TGTGCCAGCACCCTTGGGGGGGGCAACACTGAAGCTTTCTTT.

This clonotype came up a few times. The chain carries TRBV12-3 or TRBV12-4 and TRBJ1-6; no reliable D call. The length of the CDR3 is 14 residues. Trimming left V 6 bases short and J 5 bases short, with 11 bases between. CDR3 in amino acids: CASSGRRNNSPLHF. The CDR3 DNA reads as TGTGCCAGCAGCGGACGGCGGAATAATTCACCCCTCCACTTT.

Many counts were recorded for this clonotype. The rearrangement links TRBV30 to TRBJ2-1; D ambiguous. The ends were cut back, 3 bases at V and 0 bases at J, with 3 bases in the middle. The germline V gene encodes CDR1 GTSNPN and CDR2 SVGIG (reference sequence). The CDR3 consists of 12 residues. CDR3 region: CAWSSSYNEQFF. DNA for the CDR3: TGTGCCTGGAGCAGCTCCTACAATGAGCAGTTCTTC.

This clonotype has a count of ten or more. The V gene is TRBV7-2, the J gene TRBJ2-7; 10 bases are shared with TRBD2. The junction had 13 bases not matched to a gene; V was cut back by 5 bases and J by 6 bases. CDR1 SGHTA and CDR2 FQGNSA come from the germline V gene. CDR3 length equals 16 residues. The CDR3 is CASSTPSPSGSSEQYF. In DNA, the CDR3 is TGTGCCAGCAGCACACCCAGTCCTAGCGGGAGCAGCGAGCAGTACTTC. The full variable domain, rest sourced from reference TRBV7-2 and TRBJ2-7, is GAGVSQSPSNKVTEKGKDVELRCDPISGHTALYWYRQSLGQGLEFLIYFQGNSAPDKSGLPSDRFSAERTGGSVSTLTIQRTQQEDSAVYLCASSTPSPSGSSEQYFGPGTRLTVT.

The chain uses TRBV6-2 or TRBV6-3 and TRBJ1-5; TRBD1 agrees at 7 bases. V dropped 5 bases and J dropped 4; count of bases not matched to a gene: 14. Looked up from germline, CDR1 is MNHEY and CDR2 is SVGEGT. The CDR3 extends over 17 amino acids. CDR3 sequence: CASSAWTGAIPNQPQHF. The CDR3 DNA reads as TGTGCCAGCAGTGCTTGGACAGGAGCCATTCCTAATCAGCCCCAGCATTTT.

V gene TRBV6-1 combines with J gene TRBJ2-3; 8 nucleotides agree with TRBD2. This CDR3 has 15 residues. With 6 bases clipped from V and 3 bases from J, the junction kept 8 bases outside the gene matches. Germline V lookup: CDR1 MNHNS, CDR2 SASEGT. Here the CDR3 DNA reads TGTGCCAGCAGGGGGACTAGTTGGCTGACAGATACGCAGTATTTT. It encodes CASRGTSWLTDTQYF.

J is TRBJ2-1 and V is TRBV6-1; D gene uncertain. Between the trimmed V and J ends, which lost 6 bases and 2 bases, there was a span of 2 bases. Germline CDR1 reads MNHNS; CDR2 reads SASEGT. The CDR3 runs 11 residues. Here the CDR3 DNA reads TGTGCCAGCAGACCCTACAATGAGCAGTTCTTC. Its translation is CASRPYNEQFF.

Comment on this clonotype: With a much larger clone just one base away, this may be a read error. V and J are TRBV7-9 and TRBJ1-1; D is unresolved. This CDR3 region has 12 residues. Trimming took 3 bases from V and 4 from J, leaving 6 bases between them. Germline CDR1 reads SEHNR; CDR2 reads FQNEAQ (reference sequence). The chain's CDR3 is CASSFMSTEAFF. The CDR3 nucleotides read TGTGCCAGCAGCTTCATGAGCACTGAAGCTTTCTTT.

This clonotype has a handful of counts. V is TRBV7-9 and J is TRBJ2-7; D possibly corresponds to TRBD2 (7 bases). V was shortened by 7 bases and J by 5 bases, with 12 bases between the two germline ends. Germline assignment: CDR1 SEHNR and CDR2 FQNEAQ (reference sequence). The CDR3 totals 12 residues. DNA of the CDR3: TGTGCCAGCACCCGGGGGGCCCACGAGCAGTACTTC. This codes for CASTRGAHEQYF.

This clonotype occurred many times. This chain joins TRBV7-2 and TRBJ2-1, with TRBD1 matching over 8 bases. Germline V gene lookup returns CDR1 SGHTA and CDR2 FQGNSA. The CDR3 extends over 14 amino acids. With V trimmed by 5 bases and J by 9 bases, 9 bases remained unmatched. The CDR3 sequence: CASSRDRRWAEQFF. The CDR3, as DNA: TGTGCCAGCAGCAGGGACAGGCGGTGGGCTGAGCAGTTCTTC.

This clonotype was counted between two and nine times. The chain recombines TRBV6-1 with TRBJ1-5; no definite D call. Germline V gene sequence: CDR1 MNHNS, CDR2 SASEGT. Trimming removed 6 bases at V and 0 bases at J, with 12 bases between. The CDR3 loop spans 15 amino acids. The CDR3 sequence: CASRQRIYSNQPQHF. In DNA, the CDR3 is TGTGCCAGCAGGCAGAGAATATATAGCAATCAGCCCCAGCATTTT.

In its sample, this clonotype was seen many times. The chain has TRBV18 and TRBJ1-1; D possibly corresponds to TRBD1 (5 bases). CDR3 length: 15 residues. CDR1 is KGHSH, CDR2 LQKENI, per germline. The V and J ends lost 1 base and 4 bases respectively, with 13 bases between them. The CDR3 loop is CASSPRIARVTEAFF. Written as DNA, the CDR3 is TGTGCCAGCTCACCACGGATCGCCAGGGTCACTGAAGCTTTCTTT.

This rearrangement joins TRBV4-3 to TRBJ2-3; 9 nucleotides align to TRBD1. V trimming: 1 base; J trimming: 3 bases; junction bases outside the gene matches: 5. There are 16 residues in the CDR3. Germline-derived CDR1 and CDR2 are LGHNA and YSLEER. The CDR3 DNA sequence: TGCGCCAGCAGCCAAGTTTGGGACAGGGCAACAGATACGCAGTATTTT. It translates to CASSQVWDRATDTQYF.

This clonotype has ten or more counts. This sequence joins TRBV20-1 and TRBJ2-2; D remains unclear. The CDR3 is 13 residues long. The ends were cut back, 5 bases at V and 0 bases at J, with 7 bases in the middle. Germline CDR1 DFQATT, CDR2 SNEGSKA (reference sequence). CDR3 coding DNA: TGCAGTGCTCATACACCGAACACCGGGGAGCTGTTTTTT. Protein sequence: CSAHTPNTGELFF.

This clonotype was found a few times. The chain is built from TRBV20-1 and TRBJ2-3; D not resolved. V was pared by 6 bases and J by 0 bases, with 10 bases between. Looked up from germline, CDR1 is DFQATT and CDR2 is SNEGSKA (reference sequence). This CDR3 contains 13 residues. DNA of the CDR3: TGCAGTGCCCAATTTGGGAGCACAGATACGCAGTATTTT. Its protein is CSAQFGSTDTQYF.

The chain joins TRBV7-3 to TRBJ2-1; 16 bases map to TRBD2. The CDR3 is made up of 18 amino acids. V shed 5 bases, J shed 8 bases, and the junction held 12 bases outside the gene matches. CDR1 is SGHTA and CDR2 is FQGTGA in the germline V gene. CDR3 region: CASSIGTSGRGLLHEQFF. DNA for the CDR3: TGTGCCAGCAGCATAGGGACTAGCGGGAGGGGGTTGTTGCATGAGCAGTTCTTC.

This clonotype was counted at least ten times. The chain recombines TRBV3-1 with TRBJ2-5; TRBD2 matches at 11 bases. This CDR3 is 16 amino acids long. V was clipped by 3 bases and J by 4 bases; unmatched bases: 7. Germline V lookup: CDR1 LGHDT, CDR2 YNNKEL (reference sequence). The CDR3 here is CASSQTLAGDVETQYF. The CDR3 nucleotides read TGTGCCAGCAGCCAGACACTAGCGGGAGATGTAGAGACCCAGTACTTC.

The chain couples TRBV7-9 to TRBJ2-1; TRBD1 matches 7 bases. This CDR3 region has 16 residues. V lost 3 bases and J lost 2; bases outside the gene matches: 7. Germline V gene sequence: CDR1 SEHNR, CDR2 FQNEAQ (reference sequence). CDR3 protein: CASSFTGTDTYNEQFF. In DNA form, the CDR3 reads TGTGCCAGCAGCTTCACCGGGACAGATACCTACAATGAGCAGTTCTTC.

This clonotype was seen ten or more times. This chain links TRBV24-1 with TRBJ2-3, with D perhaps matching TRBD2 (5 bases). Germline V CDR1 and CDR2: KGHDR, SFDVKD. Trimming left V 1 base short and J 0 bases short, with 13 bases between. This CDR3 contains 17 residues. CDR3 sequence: CATSDFGIATSTDTQYF. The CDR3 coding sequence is TGTGCCACCAGTGATTTCGGTATAGCGACAAGCACAGATACGCAGTATTTT.

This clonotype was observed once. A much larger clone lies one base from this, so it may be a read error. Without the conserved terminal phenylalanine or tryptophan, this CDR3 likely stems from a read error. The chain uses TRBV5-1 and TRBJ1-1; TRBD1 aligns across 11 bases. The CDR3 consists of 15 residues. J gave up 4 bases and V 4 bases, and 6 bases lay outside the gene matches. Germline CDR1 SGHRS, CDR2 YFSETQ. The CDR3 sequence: CASSNGQGAVTEAFL. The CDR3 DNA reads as TGCGCCAGCAGCAACGGACAGGGGGCGGTCACTGAAGCTTTCCTT.

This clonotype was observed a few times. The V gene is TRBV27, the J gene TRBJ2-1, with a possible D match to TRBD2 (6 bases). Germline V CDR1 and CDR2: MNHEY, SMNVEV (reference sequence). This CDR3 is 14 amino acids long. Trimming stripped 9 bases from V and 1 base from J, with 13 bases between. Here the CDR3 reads CASSRERSYNEQFF. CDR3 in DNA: TGTGCCAGTTCCCGGGAGAGGTCCTACAATGAGCAGTTCTTC.

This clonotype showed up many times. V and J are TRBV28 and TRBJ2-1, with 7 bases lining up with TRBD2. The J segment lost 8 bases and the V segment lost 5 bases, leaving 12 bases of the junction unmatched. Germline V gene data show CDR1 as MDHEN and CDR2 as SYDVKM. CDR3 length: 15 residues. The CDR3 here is CASSRQAGFADEQFF. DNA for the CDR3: TGTGCCAGCAGTCGACAAGCGGGATTCGCAGATGAGCAGTTCTTC.

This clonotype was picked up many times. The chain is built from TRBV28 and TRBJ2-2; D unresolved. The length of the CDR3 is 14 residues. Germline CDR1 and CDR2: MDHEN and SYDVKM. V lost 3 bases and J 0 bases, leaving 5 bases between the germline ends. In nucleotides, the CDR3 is TGTGCCAGCAGTTTTCCCCCGAACACCGGGGAGCTGTTTTTT. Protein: CASSFPPNTGELFF.

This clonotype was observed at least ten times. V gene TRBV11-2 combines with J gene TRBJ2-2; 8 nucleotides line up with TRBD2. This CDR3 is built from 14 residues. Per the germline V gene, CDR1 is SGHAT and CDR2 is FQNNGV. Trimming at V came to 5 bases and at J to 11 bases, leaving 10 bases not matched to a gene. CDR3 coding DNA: TGTGCCAGCAGCCCTAGCGGGTCCGGTGGAGAGCTGTTTTTT. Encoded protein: CASSPSGSGGELFF. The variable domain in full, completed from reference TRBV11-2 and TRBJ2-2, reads EAGVAQSPRYKIIEKRQSVAFWCNPISGHATLYWYQQILGQGPKLLIQFQNNGVVDDSQLPKDRFSAERLKGVDSTLKIQPAKLEDSAVYLCASSPSGSGGELFFGEGSRLTVL.

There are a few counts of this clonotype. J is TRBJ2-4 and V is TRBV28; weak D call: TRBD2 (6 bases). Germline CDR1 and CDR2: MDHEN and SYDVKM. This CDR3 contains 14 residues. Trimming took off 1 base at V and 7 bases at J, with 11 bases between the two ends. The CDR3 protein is CASSLSGRRNIQYF. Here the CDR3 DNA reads TGTGCCAGCAGTTTATCCGGGAGACGGAACATTCAGTACTTC.